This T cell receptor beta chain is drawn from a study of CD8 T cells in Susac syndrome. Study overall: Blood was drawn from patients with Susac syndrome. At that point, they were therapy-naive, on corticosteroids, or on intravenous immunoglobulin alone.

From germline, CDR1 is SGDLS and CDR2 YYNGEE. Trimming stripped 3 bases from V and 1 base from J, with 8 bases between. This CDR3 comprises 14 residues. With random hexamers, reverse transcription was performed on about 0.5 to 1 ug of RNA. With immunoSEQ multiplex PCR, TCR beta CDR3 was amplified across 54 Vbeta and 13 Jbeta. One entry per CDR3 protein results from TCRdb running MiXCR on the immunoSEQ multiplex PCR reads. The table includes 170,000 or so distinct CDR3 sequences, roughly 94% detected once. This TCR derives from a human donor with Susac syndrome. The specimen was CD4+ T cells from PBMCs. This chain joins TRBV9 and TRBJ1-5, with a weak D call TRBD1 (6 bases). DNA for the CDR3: TGTGCCAGCAGCGCCGGACAGAGCAATCAGCCCCAGCATTTT. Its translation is CASSAGQSNQPQHF.